The 2 T cell receptor beta chains below come from one sample, sequenced in a study of blood T cell repertoires in COVID-19. Data came from immunoSEQ multiplex PCR; TCRdb stores just in-frame clones and leaves some out. The repertoire holds 350,000 to 400,000 clones, with roughly 88% as singletons. Sequencing was carried out using PBMCs or T cells enriched from blood (not recorded which). These receptors all stem from a woman in her twenties or thirties with acute COVID-19.

The CDR3 spells CASSGTRGFPNEQFF. CDR3 in DNA: TGTGCCAGCTCCGGGACTAGGGGTTTCCCCAATGAGCAGTTCTTC. The chain has TRBV28 and TRBJ2-1; 8 bases are a match to TRBD2. This CDR3 comprises 15 residues. The germline V gene encodes CDR1 MDHEN and CDR2 SYDVKM. With 8 bases clipped from V and 6 bases from J, the junction kept 12 bases outside the gene matches. The full variable domain, rest sourced from reference TRBV28 and TRBJ2-1, is DVKVTQSSRYLVKRTGEKVFLECVQDMDHENMFWYRQDPGLGLRLIYFSYDVKMKEKGDIPEGYSVSREKKERFSLILESASTNQTSMYLCASSGTRGFPNEQFFGPGTRLTVL.

The genes are TRBV15 and TRBJ1-1; D is unclear. Germline V gene sequence: CDR1 LNHNV, CDR2 YYDKDF (reference sequence). The CDR3 spans 13 residues. Between the trimmed V and J ends, which lost 5 bases and 0 bases, there was a span of 7 bases. DNA of the CDR3: TGTGCCACCAGCGACTTCCTGAACACTGAAGCTTTCTTT. Translated, it gives CATSDFLNTEAFF.